This note documents a single T cell receptor beta chain sequence. The target antigen is unknown. These data originate in a study of T cell responses to AZD1222 COVID-19 vaccine. The method was immunoSEQ multiplex PCR; TCRdb's version includes in-frame clones alone and lacks a portion of them. The table has about 73,000 clones, approximately 88% seen once. Study-wide results and caveats: Variant regions that are unmutated are reportedly the target of nearly half of spike-specific TCRs. Donors skewed white British and female; clonal diversity was possibly underestimated.

CDR1 is ENHRY and CDR2 is SYGVKD in the germline V gene. Trimming cost V 5 bases and J 4 bases; bases outside gene matches: 8. The CDR3 extends over 15 amino acids. The sequenced sample was peripheral blood, obtained on day 0 of AZD1222 vaccination. This chain uses TRBV10-3 with TRBJ2-7; 10 nucleotides match TRBD1. The clonotype comes from an adult in good health. Here the CDR3 reads CAISSGQGMGYEQYF. DNA of the CDR3: TGTGCCATCAGTTCGGGACAGGGGATGGGTTACGAGCAGTACTTC.